This T cell receptor beta chain was found in a study of blood T cell repertoires in COVID-19. Across the whole study: Samples came from the United States, Italy and Spain, spanning acute and convalescent COVID-19. PBMCs, B-cell-depleted T cells, or T cells provided the cDNA or gDNA that made up the material.

Per the study methods: It was from reference gene primer amplification that nucleated cell counts were estimated. Libraries were prepared by immunoSEQ multiplex PCR; TCRdb keeps only in-frame clonotypes and omits some of them. That table furnishes V, J and clone size, whereas the DNA furnished D and trimming. The repertoire holds 200,000 to 250,000 clones, with 80% as singletons. The receptor's source is a human donor in a cohort sampled during active COVID-19. The sequencing input was peripheral blood.

In DNA form, the CDR3 reads TGTGCCAGCAGCGTAGAATCTATCACAGATACGCAGTATTTT. Its translation is CASSVESITDTQYF. The chain is built from TRBV9 and TRBJ2-3; D remains unclear. V lost 0 bases and J 2 bases, leaving 7 bases between the germline ends. Germline loops: CDR1 SGDLS, CDR2 YYNGEE. CDR3 length: 14 residues.